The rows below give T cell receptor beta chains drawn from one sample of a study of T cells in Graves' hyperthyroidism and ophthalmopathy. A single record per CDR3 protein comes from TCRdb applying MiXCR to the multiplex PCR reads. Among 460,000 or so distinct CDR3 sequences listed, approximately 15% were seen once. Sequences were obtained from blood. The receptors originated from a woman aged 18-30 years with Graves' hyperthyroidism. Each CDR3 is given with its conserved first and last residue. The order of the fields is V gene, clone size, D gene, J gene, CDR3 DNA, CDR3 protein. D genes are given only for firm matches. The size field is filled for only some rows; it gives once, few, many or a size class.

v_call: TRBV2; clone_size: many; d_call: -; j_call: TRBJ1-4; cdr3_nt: TGTGCCAGCAGTCCCCAGGACCTTAATGAAAAACTGTTTTTT; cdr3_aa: CASSPQDLNEKLFF
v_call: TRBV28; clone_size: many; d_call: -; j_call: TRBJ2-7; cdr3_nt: TGTGCCACCCGTCCGGGATCGTTTACCTACGAGCAGTACTTC; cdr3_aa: CATRPGSFTYEQYF
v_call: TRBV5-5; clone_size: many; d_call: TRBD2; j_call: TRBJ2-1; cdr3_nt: TGTGCCAGCAGCCCACTAGCGTTGACCTACAATGAGCAGTTCTTC; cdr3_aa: CASSPLALTYNEQFF
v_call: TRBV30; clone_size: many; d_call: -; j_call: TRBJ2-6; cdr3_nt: TGTGCCTGGAGGGTAGGAGCTGGGGCCAACGTCCTGACTTTC; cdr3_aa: CAWRVGAGANVLTF
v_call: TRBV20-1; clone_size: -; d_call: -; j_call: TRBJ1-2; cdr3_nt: TGCAGTGCTTCCTTTGAACCCACGAACTATGGCTACACCTTC; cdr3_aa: CSASFEPTNYGYTF
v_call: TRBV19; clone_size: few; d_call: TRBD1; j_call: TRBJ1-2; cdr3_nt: TGTGCCAGTAGAAACTCAGGGGGCGCAGGGGGCTACACCTTC; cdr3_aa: CASRNSGGAGGYTF
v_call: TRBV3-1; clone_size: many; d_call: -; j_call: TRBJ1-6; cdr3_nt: TGTGCCAGCAGCCAAGATTCCGGAAACGGCAATTCACCCCTCCACTTT; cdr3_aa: CASSQDSGNGNSPLHF
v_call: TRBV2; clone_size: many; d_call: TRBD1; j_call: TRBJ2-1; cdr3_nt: TGTGCCAGCAAAACTTCCGGGACAGGGGGCTACAATGAGCAGTTCTTC; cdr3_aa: CASKTSGTGGYNEQFF
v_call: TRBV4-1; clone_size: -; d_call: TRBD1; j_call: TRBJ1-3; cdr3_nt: TGCGCCAGCAGCCCCGTCCCGGGACAGGGGGCGGAGAGCACCATATATTTT; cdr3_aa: CASSPVPGQGAESTIYF
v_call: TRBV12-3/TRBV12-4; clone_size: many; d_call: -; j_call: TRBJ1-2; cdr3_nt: TGTGCCAGCAGTTTTGGTTCGGTCTATGGCTACACCTTC; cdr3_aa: CASSFGSVYGYTF
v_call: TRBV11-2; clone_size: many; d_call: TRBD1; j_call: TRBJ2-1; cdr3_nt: TGTGCCAGCAGCCCTCCTCAGGGGGCCTACAATGAGCAGTTCTTC; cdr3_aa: CASSPPQGAYNEQFF
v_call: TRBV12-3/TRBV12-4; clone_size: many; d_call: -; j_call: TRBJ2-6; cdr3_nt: TGTGCCAGCAGTCCGCCCGCCGGGAGCTTAGTCGGCGTCCTGACTTTC; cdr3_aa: CASSPPAGSLVGVLTF
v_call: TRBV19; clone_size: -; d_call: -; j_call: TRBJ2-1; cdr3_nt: TGTGCCAGTAGTTTCTTGCCGGGCAATGAGCAGTTCTTC; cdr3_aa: CASSFLPGNEQFF
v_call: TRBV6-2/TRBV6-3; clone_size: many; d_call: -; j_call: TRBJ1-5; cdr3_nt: TGTGCCAGCAGTTACCGCAGGGCGTTCCTCTTCCAGCCCCAGCATTTT; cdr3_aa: CASSYRRAFLFQPQHF